The following is a T cell receptor (beta chain) sequence with its context. At the DNA level, this CDR3 is encoded by other sequences in the same sample as well. The CDR3 loop spans 12 amino acids. Germline V gene sequence: CDR1 MDHEN, CDR2 SYDVKM. Trimming stripped 8 bases from V and 3 bases from J, with 10 bases between. In the original workflow: How many nucleated cells were present was estimated from reference gene primer amplification. Profiling relied on immunoSEQ multiplex PCR, and the TCRdb table lists in-frame clones only, not all of them. V and J calls and clone size are given by that table; D and trimming were obtained from the DNA. The table records roughly 30,000 clones, about 78% of them present only once. The record originates from a study of blood T cell repertoires in COVID-19.

The clonotype comes from a boy aged 2 to 9 with active or convalescent COVID-19. The sequenced sample was peripheral blood. The chain recombines TRBV28 with TRBJ1-2; possible D gene TRBD1, 5 bases. CDR3 coding DNA: TGTGCCAGCGGGGGAGGGGACTATGGCTACACCTTC. It is translated as CASGGGDYGYTF.